A selection of T cell receptor beta chains follows, all from one sample in a study of blood T cell repertoires in COVID-19. This table comes from immunoSEQ multiplex PCR, and its TCRdb copy is limited to in-frame clones, with some not included. The table lists 150,000 to 200,000 clones, 85% to 90% of them singletons. The specimen was peripheral blood. These receptor sequences come from a young man with acute or convalescent COVID-19. Each CDR3 is given with its conserved first and last residue. Each record gives: J gene, clone size, D gene, V gene, CDR3 DNA, CDR3 protein. A D gene is named only where the DNA matches it firmly. Clone size is stated in some rows and not others, as once, few, many or a class when expanded.

TRBJ1-1 | - | - | TRBV20-1 | TGCAGTGCTAGACCCGGGTCCGAAGCTTTCTTT | CSARPGSEAFF
TRBJ2-1 | - | - | TRBV30 | TGTGCCTGGAGTGTATCGTTGGACTCGAGCTCCTACAATGAGCAGTTCTTC | CAWSVSLDSSSYNEQFF
TRBJ2-5 | - | TRBD1 | TRBV18 | TGTGCCAGCTCACCTACTACAGGGGAAGAGACCCAGTACTTC | CASSPTTGEETQYF
TRBJ1-3 | - | - | TRBV6-1 | TGTGCCAGCAGTGCCTCCCCATGGTTCGGGGCTGGAAACACCATATATTTT | CASSASPWFGAGNTIYF
TRBJ2-4 | - | - | TRBV5-1 | TGCGCCAGCAGCTTGGAACACGGCGGCATTCAGTACTTC | CASSLEHGGIQYF
TRBJ1-2 | - | - | TRBV4-1 | TGCGCCAGCAGCCAAGGCGCCAGTTCGGGGTCTGGCTACACCTTC | CASSQGASSGSGYTF
TRBJ1-2 | - | TRBD1 | TRBV6-5 | TGTGCCAGCAAAAAACAGGGGGGAAATGGCTACACCTTC | CASKKQGGNGYTF
TRBJ1-1 | - | - | TRBV2 | TGTGCCAGCAGACAACAGGGAATTGCTGAAGCTTTCTTT | CASRQQGIAEAFF
TRBJ1-3 | - | - | TRBV7-9 | TGTGCCAGCAGCTTTGGAGGGGCCACGGGAAACACCATATATTTT | CASSFGGATGNTIYF
TRBJ1-1 | - | - | TRBV5-4 | TGTGCCAGCAGCTTGGCAGGGAACACTGAAGCTTTCTTT | CASSLAGNTEAFF
TRBJ2-7 | - | TRBD1 | TRBV25-1 | TGTGCCAGCAGTGAATGGGACAGTGCCTACGAGCAGTACTTC | CASSEWDSAYEQYF
TRBJ2-2 | - | - | TRBV19 | TGTGCCAGTAGTGTCCAGGGTACCGGGGAGCTGTTTTTT | CASSVQGTGELFF
TRBJ1-2 | - | - | TRBV4-2 | TGTGCCAGCAGCCAAGAGGGTAGGGGTAGAGGCTACACCTTC | CASSQEGRGRGYTF
TRBJ2-5 | few | - | TRBV24-1 | TGTGCCACCAGTGATGGAAACAGGGTACTAGAGGAGACCCAGTACTTC | CATSDGNRVLEETQYF
TRBJ1-1 | - | - | TRBV7-8 | TGTGCCAGCAGCCAACAGGGTTGGTATGCTTTCTTT | CASSQQGWYAFF
TRBJ2-3 | - | - | TRBV5-5 | TGTGCCAGCAGCTTGGATACCGGCGGAGCAGATACGCAGTATTTT | CASSLDTGGADTQYF
TRBJ2-5 | - | - | TRBV29-1 | TGCAGCGTTGAAGACCTTGGGACACTACCCCAAGAGACCCAGTACTTC | CSVEDLGTLPQETQYF